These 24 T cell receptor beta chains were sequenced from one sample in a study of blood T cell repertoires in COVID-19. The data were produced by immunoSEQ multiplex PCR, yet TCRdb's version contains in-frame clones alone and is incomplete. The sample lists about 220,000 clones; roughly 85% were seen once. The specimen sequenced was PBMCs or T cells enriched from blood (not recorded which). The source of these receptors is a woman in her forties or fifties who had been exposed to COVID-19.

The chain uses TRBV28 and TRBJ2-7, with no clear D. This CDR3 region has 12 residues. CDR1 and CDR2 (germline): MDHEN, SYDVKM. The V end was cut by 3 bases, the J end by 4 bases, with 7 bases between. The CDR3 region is CASSLVRYEQYF. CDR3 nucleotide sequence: TGTGCCAGCAGTTTGGTGCGGTACGAGCAGTACTTC.

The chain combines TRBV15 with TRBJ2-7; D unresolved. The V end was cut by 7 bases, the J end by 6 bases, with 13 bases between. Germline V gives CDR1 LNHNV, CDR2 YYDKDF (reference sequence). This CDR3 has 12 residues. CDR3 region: CATTSEYGEQYF. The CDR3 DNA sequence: TGTGCCACCACCAGTGAATACGGCGAGCAGTACTTC.

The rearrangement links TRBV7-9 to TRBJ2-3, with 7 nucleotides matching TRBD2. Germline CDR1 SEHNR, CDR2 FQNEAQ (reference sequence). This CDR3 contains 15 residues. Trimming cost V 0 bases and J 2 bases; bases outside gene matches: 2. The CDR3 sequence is CASSLAGGFTDTQYF. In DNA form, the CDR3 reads TGTGCCAGCAGCTTAGCGGGGGGGTTCACAGATACGCAGTATTTT.

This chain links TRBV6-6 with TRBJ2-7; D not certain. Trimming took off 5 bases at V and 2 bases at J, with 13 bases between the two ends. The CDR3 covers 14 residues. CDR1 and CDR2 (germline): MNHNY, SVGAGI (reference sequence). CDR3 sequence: CASSRGYAAYEQYF. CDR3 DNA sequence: TGTGCCAGCAGTCGAGGTTATGCGGCCTACGAGCAGTACTTC.

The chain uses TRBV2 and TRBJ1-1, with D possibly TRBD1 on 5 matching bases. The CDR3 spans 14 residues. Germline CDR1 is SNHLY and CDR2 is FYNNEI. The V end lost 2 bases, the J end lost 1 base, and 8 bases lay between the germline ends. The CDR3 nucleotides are TGTGCCAGCAGTGAACGGGGGAGGAACACTGAAGCTTTCTTT. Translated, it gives CASSERGRNTEAFF.

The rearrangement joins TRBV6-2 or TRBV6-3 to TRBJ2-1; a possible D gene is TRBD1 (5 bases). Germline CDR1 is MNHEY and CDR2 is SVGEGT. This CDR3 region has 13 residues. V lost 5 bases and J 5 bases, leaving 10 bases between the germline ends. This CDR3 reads CASSQGPNNEQFF. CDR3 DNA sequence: TGTGCCAGCAGTCAGGGCCCTAACAATGAGCAGTTCTTC.

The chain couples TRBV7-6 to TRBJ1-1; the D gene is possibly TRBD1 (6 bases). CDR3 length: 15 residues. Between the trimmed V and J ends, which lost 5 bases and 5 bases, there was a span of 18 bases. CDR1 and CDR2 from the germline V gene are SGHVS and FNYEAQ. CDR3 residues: CASSLESGARTEAFF. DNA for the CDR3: TGTGCCAGCAGCCTCGAGTCAGGGGCGCGGACTGAAGCTTTCTTT.

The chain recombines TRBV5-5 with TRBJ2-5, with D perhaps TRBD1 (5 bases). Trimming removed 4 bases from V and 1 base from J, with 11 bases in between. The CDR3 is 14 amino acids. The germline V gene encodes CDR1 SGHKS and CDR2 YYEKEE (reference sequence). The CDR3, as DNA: TGTGCCAGCAGCCAGACAGCTATCCAAGAGACCCAGTACTTC. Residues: CASSQTAIQETQYF.

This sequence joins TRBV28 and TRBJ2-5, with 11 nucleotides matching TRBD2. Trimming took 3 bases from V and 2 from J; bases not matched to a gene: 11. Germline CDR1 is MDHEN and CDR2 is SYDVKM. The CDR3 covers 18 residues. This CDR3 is CASSLGSTSGGLQETQYF. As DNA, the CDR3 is TGTGCCAGCAGTTTGGGTAGCACTAGCGGGGGCCTTCAAGAGACCCAGTACTTC.

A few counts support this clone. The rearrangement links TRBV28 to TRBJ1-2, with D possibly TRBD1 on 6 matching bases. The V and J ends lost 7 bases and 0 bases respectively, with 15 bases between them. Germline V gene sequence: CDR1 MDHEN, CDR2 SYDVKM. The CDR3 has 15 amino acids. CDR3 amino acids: CASNPPDRANYGYTF. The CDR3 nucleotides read TGTGCCAGCAACCCCCCGGACAGAGCTAACTATGGCTACACCTTC.

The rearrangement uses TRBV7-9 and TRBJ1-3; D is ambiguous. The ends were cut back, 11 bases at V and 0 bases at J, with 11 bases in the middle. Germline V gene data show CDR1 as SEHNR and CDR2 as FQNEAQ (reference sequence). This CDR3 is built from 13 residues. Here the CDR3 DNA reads TGTGCCCATCAGACTTCCTCTGGAAACACCATATATTTT. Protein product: CAHQTSSGNTIYF.

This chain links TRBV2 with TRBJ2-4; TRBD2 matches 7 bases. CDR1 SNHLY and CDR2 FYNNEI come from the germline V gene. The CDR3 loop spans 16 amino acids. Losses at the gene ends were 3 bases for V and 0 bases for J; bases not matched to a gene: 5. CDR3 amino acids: CASSDGRIIAKNIQYF. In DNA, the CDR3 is TGTGCCAGCAGTGACGGGAGGATCATAGCCAAAAACATTCAGTACTTC.

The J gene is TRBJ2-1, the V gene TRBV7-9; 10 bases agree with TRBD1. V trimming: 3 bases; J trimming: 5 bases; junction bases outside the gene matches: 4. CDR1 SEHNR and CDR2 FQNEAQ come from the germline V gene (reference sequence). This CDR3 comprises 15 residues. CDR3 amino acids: CASSLGQGKHNEQFF. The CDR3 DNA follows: TGTGCCAGCAGCTTGGGACAGGGGAAACACAATGAGCAGTTCTTC.

The CDR3 DNA reads TGTGCCAGCAGCGTAGGAGGGGGGGCTGGCGGGGAGCTGTTTTTT. It translates to CASSVGGGAGGELFF. The V call is TRBV9, the J call TRBJ2-2, with D possibly being TRBD2 (7 bases). Trimming left V 0 bases short and J 7 bases short, with 13 bases between. Germline values: CDR1 SGDLS, CDR2 YYNGEE. This CDR3 contains 15 residues.

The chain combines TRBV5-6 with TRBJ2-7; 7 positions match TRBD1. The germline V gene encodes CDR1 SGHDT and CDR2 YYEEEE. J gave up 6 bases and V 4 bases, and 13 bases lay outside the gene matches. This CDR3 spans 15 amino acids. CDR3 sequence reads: CASSRPDRVGFEQYF. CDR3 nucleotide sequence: TGTGCCAGCAGCCGTCCTGACAGGGTGGGGTTCGAGCAGTACTTC.

The CDR3 sequence is CASSAQGAADTQYF. The CDR3 coding sequence is TGTGCCAGCAGTGCACAGGGGGCCGCAGATACGCAGTATTTT. The rearrangement uses TRBV28 and TRBJ2-3, with 9 bases identical to TRBD1. CDR1 is MDHEN and CDR2 is SYDVKM in the germline V gene. The CDR3 length is 14 residues. Trimming cost V 5 bases and J 4 bases; bases outside gene matches: 4.

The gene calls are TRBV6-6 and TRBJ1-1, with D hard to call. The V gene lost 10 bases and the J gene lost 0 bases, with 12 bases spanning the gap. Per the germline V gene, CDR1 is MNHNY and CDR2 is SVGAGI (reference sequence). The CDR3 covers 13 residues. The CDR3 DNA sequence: TGTGCCACCAAGAGATCCATGAACACTGAAGCTTTCTTT. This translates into CATKRSMNTEAFF.

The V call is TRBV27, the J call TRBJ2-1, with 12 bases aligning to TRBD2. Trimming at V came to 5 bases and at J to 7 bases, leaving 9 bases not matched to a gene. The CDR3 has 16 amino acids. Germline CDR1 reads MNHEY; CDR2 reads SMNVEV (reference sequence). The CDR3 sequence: CASSTPSSGGANEQFF. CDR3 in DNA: TGTGCCAGCAGTACCCCCTCTAGCGGGGGGGCTAATGAGCAGTTCTTC.

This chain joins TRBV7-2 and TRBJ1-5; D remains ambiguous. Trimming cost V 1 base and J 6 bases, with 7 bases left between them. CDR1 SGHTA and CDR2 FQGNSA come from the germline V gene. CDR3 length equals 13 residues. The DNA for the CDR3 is TGTGCCAGCAGCTTAGATGTGGCTCAGCCCCAGCATTTT. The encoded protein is CASSLDVAQPQHF.

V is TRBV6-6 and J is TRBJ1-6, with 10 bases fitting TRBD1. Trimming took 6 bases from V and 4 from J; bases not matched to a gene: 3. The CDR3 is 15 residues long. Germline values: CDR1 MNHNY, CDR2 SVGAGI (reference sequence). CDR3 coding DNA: TGTGCCAGCAGCAGGACAGGGGGTTATAATTCACCCCTCCACTTT. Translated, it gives CASSRTGGYNSPLHF.

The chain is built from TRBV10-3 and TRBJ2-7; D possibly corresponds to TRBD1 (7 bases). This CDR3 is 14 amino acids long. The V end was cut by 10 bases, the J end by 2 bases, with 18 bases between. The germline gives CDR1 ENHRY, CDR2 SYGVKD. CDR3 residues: CASRSGGSTYEQYF. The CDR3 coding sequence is TGTGCCAGCAGGTCAGGGGGGAGTACCTACGAGCAGTACTTC.

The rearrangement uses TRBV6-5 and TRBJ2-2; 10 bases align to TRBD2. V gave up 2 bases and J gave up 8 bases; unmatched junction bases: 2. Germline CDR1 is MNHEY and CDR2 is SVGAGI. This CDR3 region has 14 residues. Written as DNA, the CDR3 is TGTGCCAGCAGTTACGAGACTAGCGGGGGGGAGCTGTTTTTT. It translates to CASSYETSGGELFF.

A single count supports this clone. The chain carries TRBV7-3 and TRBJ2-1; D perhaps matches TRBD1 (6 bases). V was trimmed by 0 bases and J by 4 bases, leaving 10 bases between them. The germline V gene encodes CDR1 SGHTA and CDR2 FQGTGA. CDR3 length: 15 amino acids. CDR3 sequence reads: CASSLTGTQYNEQFF. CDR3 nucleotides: TGTGCCAGCAGCTTAACCGGGACACAGTACAATGAGCAGTTCTTC.

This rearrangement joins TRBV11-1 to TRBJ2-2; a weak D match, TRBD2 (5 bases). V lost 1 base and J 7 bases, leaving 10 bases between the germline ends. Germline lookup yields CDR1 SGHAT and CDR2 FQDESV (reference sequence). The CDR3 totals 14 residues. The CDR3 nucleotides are TGTGCCAGCAGCTTAGTGAGGGCTGGCGGGGAGCTGTTTTTT. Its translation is CASSLVRAGGELFF.